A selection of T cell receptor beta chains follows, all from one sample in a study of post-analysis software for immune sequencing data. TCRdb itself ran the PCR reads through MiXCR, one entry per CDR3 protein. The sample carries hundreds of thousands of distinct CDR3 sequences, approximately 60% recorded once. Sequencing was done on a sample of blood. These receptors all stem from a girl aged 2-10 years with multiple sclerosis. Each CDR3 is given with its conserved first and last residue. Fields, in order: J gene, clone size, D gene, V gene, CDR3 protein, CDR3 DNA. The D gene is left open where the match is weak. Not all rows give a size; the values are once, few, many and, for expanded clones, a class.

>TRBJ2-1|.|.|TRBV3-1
CASSPTSTEDEQFF
TGTGCCAGCAGCCCCACTAGTACCGAAGATGAGCAGTTCTTC
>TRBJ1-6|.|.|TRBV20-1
CSARRTVSSYNSPLHF
TGCAGTGCTCGACGGACAGTGAGCTCCTATAATTCACCCCTCCACTTT
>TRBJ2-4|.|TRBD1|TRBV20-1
CSAIGTGGWNIQYF
TGCAGTGCTATAGGGACAGGGGGATGGAACATTCAGTACTTC
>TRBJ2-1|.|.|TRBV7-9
CASSQQGNEQFF
TGTGCCAGCAGTCAACAGGGAAATGAGCAGTTCTTC
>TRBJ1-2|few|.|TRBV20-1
CSAREPQDGYTF
TGCAGTGCTAGAGAACCACAGGATGGCTACACCTTC
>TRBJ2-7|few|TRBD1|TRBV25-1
CASSEWGQDSYEQYF
TGTGCCAGCAGTGAATGGGGACAGGACTCCTACGAGCAGTACTTC
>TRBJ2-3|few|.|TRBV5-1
CASRRRDTSTDTQYF
TGCGCCAGCAGACGAAGGGACACCAGCACAGATACGCAGTATTTT
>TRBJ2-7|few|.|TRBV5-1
CASSLGRNYEQYF
TGCGCCAGCAGCTTGGGAAGGAACTACGAGCAGTACTTC
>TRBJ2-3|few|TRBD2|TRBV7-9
CASSPRLAGFADTQYF
TGTGCCAGCAGCCCCCGACTAGCGGGGTTTGCAGATACGCAGTATTTT
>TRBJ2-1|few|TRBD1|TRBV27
CASSPWDSSYNEQFF
TGTGCCAGCAGTCCATGGGACAGCTCCTACAATGAGCAGTTCTTC
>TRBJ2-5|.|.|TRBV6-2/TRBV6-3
CASSPGARWETQYF
TGTGCCAGCAGTCCGGGGGCGCGTTGGGAGACCCAGTACTTC
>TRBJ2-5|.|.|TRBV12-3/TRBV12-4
CASSLGQRETQYF
TGTGCCAGCAGTTTGGGGCAGAGGGAGACCCAGTACTTC
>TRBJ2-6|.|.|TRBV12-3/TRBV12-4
CASSLNSVLTF
TGTGCCAGCAGTCTCAATTCCGTCCTGACTTTC
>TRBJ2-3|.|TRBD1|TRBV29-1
CSFNTGDSTDTQYF
TGCAGTTTCAATACAGGGGATAGCACAGATACGCAGTATTTT
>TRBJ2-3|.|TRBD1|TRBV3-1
CASSSTTPMTGPDTQYF
TGTGCCAGCAGTTCCACAACCCCAATGACAGGGCCAGATACGCAGTATTTT
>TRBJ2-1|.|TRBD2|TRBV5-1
CASSLLAGRSSYNEQFF
TGCGCCAGCAGCTTGCTAGCGGGCCGTAGCTCCTACAATGAGCAGTTCTTC
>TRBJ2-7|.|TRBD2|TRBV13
CASSLQGLAEYEQYF
TGTGCCAGCAGCCTTCAGGGACTAGCGGAATACGAGCAGTACTTC
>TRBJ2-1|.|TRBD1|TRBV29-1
CSVEGGTGRNEQFF
TGCAGCGTTGAAGGGGGGACAGGTAGGAATGAGCAGTTCTTC
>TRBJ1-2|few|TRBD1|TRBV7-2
CASSLAPTGGIGYTF
TGTGCCAGCAGCTTAGCGCCGACAGGGGGCATCGGCTACACCTTC
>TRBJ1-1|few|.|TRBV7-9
CASSVRQLNTEAFF
TGTGCCAGCAGTGTCAGACAGTTGAACACTGAAGCTTTCTTT
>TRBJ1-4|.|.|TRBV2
CASITQGGEKLFF
TGTGCCAGCATAACCCAGGGAGGGGAAAAACTGTTTTTT
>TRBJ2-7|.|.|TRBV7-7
CASSSNGYRASVSYEQYF
TGTGCCAGCAGCTCAAATGGATACAGGGCCAGCGTGTCCTACGAGCAGTACTTC
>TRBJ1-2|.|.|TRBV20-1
CSAFLQDGYTF
TGCAGTGCTTTCCTGCAGGATGGCTACACCTTC
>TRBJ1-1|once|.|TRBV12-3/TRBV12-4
CASRFSQNTEAFF
TGTGCCAGCAGATTCAGCCAGAACACTGAAGCTTTCTTT